One T cell receptor beta chain is described in this entry. Which antigen it targets is not known. No quality values exist for individual bases; no much larger clone is one base distant. CDR1 and CDR2 are drawn from the germline V gene: ENHRY, SYGVKD. Its CDR3 holds 14 amino acids, cysteine through phenylalanine. The CDR3 DNA has 42 bases and is translated from base 1. V loses 0 bases of germline sequence and J loses 4 bases, and the interval between the two ends is 9 bases. To sequence the TCRbeta CDR3 region, genomic DNA was isolated from the sorted cells. The immunoSEQ Assay was used to sequence the TCRbeta CDR3 regions. TCRdb took over this immuneACCESS table, retaining in-frame rearrangements with V and J assigned. Such tables are incomplete; in checked studies, under half of the missing clones stem from an unresolved V gene, and the remainder is unexplained. The sample table lists around 69,000 clones, just over 85% of them with a count of one. The ten largest clones take up approximately 2.6% of the sample.

This entry is derived from a study of OX40 agonist ivuxolimab in advanced cancers. Concerning the study at large: Ivuxolimab was an agonistic, fully human IgG2 monoclonal antibody directed against OX40 (CD134), a costimulatory receptor. In the dose-escalation cohort, more than 75% of patients were male, and the mean age was about 55 years, with a range of about 23 to 90. Intravenous ivuxolimab was administered to patients every 2 weeks at six dose levels: 0.01, 0.1, 0.3, 1.5, 3 and 10 mg/kg. Patients were allowed to have had prior anti-PD-1, anti-PD-L1 or anti-CTLA-4 therapy, and around two fifths of the dose-escalation patients had been treated with checkpoint inhibitors. Among the approximately 50 dose-escalation patients, 19 had hepatocellular carcinoma, roughly 15 melanoma, 9 renal cell carcinoma and 9 head and neck cancer. The paper describes the monotherapy dose-escalation part (N of about 47 patients) of the phase I trial of ivuxolimab. Peripheral TCRbeta sequencing was intended to test whether TCR sequence diversity was altered and clonal T-cell expansion was caused by ivuxolimab. Partial responses occurred in three dose-escalation patients, of whom one had hepatocellular carcinoma and two had cutaneous melanoma.

The research as a whole found: After ivuxolimab, CD8+ T cells had more expanded clones than CD4+ T cells on average. Low levels of normalized T-cell clonal expansion were also shown by some nonresponding patients. The antigen specificity of the clonally expanded peripheral T cells was not determined. At doses from 0.1 to 3.0 mg/kg, clonal expansion was seen in both CD4+ and CD8+ blood T cells between baseline and week 6. In the 0.1-3.0 mg/kg groups, partial responders were among the patients with the lowest normalized peripheral clonal expansion, particularly in CD8+ T cells.

The trial excluded patients who had a history of autoimmune disease or who were on systemic immunosuppression. Peripheral blood for TCR sequencing was collected from all dose cohorts at baseline, on cycle 4 day 1, and on cycle 7 day 1. Samples came from an open-label, multicenter, first-in-human phase I dose-escalation trial of ivuxolimab. Adults with locally advanced or metastatic head and neck squamous cell, hepatocellular, melanoma or renal cell carcinoma were enrolled in the trial. CD4+ and CD8+ T cells were sorted separately from peripheral blood before TCR sequencing. Sequencing was performed on CD4+ or CD8+ T cells sorted from blood, taken in a trial of the OX40 agonist ivuxolimab. The chain links TRBV10-3 with TRBJ1-2; the best D guess is TRBD1, with 5 bases matching. This TCR came from an adult with an advanced solid tumor such as melanoma, head and neck, liver or kidney cancer. The sequenced DNA is TGTGCCATCAGTGAGTCAGGAGGGGTCTATGGCTACACCTTC. This translates into CAISESGGVYGYTF.